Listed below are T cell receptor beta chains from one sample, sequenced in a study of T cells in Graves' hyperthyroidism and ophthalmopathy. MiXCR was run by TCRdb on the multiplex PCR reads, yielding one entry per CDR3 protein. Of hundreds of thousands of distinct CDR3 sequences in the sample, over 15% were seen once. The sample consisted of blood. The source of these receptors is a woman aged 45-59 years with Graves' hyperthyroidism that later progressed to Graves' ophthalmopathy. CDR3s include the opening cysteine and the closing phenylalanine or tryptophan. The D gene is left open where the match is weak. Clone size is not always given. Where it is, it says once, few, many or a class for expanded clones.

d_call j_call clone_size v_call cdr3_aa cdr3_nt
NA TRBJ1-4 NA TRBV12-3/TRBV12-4 CASSFRISEKLFF TGTGCCAGCAGTTTTCGGATCAGTGAAAAACTGTTTTTT
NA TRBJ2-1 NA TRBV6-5 CASSYSQWQKEYEQFF TGTGCCAGCAGTTACTCGCAATGGCAGAAGGAGTATGAGCAGTTCTTC
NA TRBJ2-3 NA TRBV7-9 CASSFYSGVRDTQYF TGTGCCAGCAGCTTTTACTCCGGGGTGAGAGATACGCAGTATTTT
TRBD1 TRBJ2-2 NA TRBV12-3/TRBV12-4 CASSFNQGGTGGYEGTGELFF TGTGCCAGCAGTTTTAACCAGGGCGGGACAGGGGGGTACGAAGGCACCGGGGAGCTGTTTTTT
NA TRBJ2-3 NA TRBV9 CASSEVGGTQYF TGTGCCAGCAGTGAAGTTGGGGGGACGCAGTATTTT
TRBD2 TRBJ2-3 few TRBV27 CASSFRILPFGGTSILTDTQYF TGTGCCAGCAGTTTCCGAATTTTGCCGTTCGGTGGGACTAGCATTTTAACAGATACGCAGTATTTT
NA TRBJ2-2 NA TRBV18 CASSPAARENTGELFF TGTGCCAGCTCACCGGCGGCCAGGGAGAACACCGGGGAGCTGTTTTTT
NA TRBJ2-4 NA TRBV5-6 CASSSKGQLFIKNIQYF TGTGCCAGCAGCAGTAAAGGACAGCTTTTCATCAAAAACATTCAGTACTTC
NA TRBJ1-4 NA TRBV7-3 CASSFSRLDEKLFF TGTGCCAGCAGCTTCTCTCGTCTCGATGAAAAACTGTTTTTT
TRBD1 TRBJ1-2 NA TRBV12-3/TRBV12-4 CASSKGQGRRLSYTF TGTGCCAGCAGTAAGGGACAGGGCCGACGCTTGAGCTACACCTTC
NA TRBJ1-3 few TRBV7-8 CASSSDRRGNTIYF TGTGCCAGCAGCTCCGACAGGCGTGGAAACACCATATATTTT